This T cell receptor (beta chain) derives from a study of blood T cell repertoires in COVID-19. Whole-study context: Some COVID-19 samples were acute and others convalescent; all came from the United States, Italy and Spain. PBMCs, B-cell-depleted T cells, or T cells were the source of the cDNA or gDNA that made up the material.

Using immunoSEQ multiplex PCR, the repertoire was profiled, and TCRdb retains in-frame clones only, with some absent. The sample carries 80,000 or so clones, 80% recorded once. Trimming stripped 4 bases from V and 3 bases from J, with 7 bases between. CDR3 length equals 14 residues. Germline lookup yields CDR1 SGHDN and CDR2 FVKESK. The rearrangement joins TRBV14 to TRBJ1-6; D may be TRBD1 (5 bases). This receptor was taken from a woman between 70 and 85 years old with acute or convalescent COVID-19. The specimen was peripheral blood. The DNA for the CDR3 is TGTGCCAGCAGCCGGGACTTCTATAATTCACCCCTCCACTTT. This sequence encodes CASSRDFYNSPLHF.